This T cell receptor beta chain is from a study of vaccination effects on CD4 cells after COVID-19 (dated by TCRdb to about 2022). Background on the whole study: Post-vaccine samples across the study were collected a median of 72 days after the second dose, with a range of 14 to 241. SARS-CoV-2 spike-specific CD4+ TCR repertoires from before and after mRNA vaccination were compared in COVID-19 convalescent patients and in infection-naive vaccine recipients. A total of 10 COVID-19 convalescent patients and a handful of SARS-CoV-2-naive healthy vaccine recipients were included in the full study. Cultures from other donors in the study were sequenced using the Oncomine TCR Beta short-read assay on an Illumina iSeq 100.

Regarding this clone: The antigen this receptor binds is unknown. No much larger clone exists at a distance of one base, and base qualities are not known.

The full study reports these points: Only a small number of convalescent patients were included, and no early post-infection timepoints were available, which limited the study. In healthy vaccine recipients, vaccine-induced clones were almost all SARS-CoV-2 mono-reactive, with only 1 of 255 being cross-reactive with common cold coronaviruses. Both infection-induced and vaccine-induced clones contracted markedly at late post-vaccination timepoints, which is consistent with waning T cell responses.

The method behind the library was the immunoSEQ multiplex PCR assay. DNA from the cultured, isolated CD4+ T cells was subjected to TCR beta CDR3 sequencing. In the original analysis: Non-productive TCR sequences were removed, reads were trimmed to the CDR3 region, and CDR3s of at least 7 amino acids were retained. The MANAFEST web app was used to identify antigen-specific clonotypes by comparing expansion in peptide wells with expansion in reference cultures. Positive clones required FDR<0.05 expansion versus reference and all other wells, odds ratio above 5, and frequency above 0.1% in two replicate wells. A clonotype was called cross-reactive if it was significantly expanded both in SARS-CoV-2 spike wells and in at least one common cold coronavirus spike condition. Levenshtein distance calculated with the stringdist R package was used to assess CDR3 similarity, and unrooted trees were constructed with ape in R 3.6.1. TCRdb re-hosts the immuneACCESS table, in-frame sequences only. Its copies lack some clones; in the studies checked, an unresolved V gene accounts for under half of them, and the cause for the rest is not known. The V and J calls and the clone size are those of that table, but D and trimming were determined from the DNA. The sample table contains approximately 78,000 clones; only one count was recorded for around 81% of them. Of the sample, around 1.3% falls within the top ten clones.

In the ViraFEST assay, PBMC were stimulated with viral peptide pools, and TCR sequencing was then used to find antigen-specific CD4+ T cell clonotypes based on their expansion. After 10 to 11 days of culture, CD4+ T cells were isolated with the EasySep CD4+ T cell isolation kit. Participants received two doses of either the BNT162b2 or the mRNA-1273 mRNA SARS-CoV-2 vaccine. Healthy vaccine recipients had no prior SARS-CoV-2 infection, confirmed by negative nucleocapsid antibodies before and after vaccination. A few million PBMC per well were cultured with about 10 ug/ml peptides in IMDM containing roughly 5% human AB serum, around 10 IU/ml IL-2 and gentamicin. On days 3 and 7, half of the culture medium was replaced with fresh IL-2-containing medium. Unless noted otherwise, every peptide stimulation condition was grown in triplicate wells. Using Ficoll-Paque Plus gradient centrifugation, PBMC were separated from whole blood and then either used fresh or cryopreserved at -140C. Overlapping peptide pools spanned the spike proteins of SARS-CoV-2 and the common cold coronaviruses HCoV-NL63, HCoV-OC43 and HCoV-229E. The QIAamp micro DNA kit was used to extract genomic DNA from the cultured CD4+ T cells.

V is clipped by 9 bases and J by 5 bases, and the sequence between their germline boundaries is 13 bases long. The CDR3 goes from the cysteine to the phenylalanine over 12 residues. Only CDR3 DNA is held: 36 bases, read in frame from base 1. In the germline V gene, CDR1 corresponds to SNHLY and CDR2 to FYNNEI. This sample comprised CD4+ T cells from PBMCs cultured with HCoV-229E spike peptides, obtained after COVID-19 vaccination. The cell subset or site label, read with the paper, signifies: HCoV-229E spike overlapping peptide pool stimulation. This TCR was recovered from a human donor who received a COVID-19 vaccine. The chain uses TRBV2 and TRBJ1-1; there is no confident call for the D gene. The DNA sequence is TGTGCCAGTCTGGATCGAGGGACTGAAGCTTTCTTT. It is translated as CASLDRGTEAFF.